These T cell receptor beta chains were read from a single sample in a study of blood T cell repertoires in COVID-19. Using immunoSEQ multiplex PCR, the repertoire was profiled, and TCRdb retains in-frame clones only, with some absent. The sample shows approximately 230,000 clones, almost 90% of them seen only once. The sequenced sample consisted of peripheral blood. The source is a man at least 80 years old with acute or convalescent COVID-19. Each CDR3 is given with its conserved first and last residue. D genes are given only for firm matches. Not every row has a clone size; where given, it reads once, few, many or a size class.

TRBJ1-2 | TRBD1 | . | TRBV6-1 | CASSARDRGRAYGYTF | TGTGCCAGCAGTGCCAGAGACAGGGGGCGAGCCTATGGCTACACCTTC
TRBJ1-2 | . | . | TRBV5-1 | CASSPVVGGRTYTF | TGCGCCAGCAGCCCGGTTGTTGGGGGCAGGACCTACACCTTC
TRBJ2-3 | TRBD2 | . | TRBV5-6 | CASSTKTSSGHTDTQYF | TGTGCCAGCAGCACCAAGACTAGCAGCGGTCACACAGATACGCAGTATTTT
TRBJ1-5 | . | few | TRBV6-2/TRBV6-3 | CASSYQGRAQPQHF | TGTGCCAGCAGTTACCAGGGTCGGGCTCAGCCCCAGCATTTT
TRBJ2-3 | TRBD2 | . | TRBV2 | CASRGGITDTQYF | TGTGCCAGCAGGGGGGGGATTACAGATACGCAGTATTTT
TRBJ1-1 | . | . | TRBV5-1 | CASSLGATRNTEAFF | TGCGCCAGCAGCTTGGGGGCGACGAGGAACACTGAAGCTTTCTTT
TRBJ1-4 | TRBD1 | . | TRBV29-1 | CSVAGTDSTTNEKLFF | TGCAGCGTTGCCGGGACAGACTCCACAACTAATGAAAAACTGTTTTTT
TRBJ2-1 | . | . | TRBV7-9 | CASSLALGAYNEQFF | TGTGCCAGCAGCTTAGCGCTAGGGGCATACAATGAGCAGTTCTTC
TRBJ1-6 | . | . | TRBV25-1 | CASSITEGAYNSPLHF | TGTGCCAGCAGTATTACAGAGGGCGCCTATAATTCACCCCTCCACTTT
TRBJ2-1 | . | . | TRBV24-1 | CATSDFKTANEQFF | TGTGCCACCAGTGATTTTAAGACAGCCAACGAGCAGTTCTTC
TRBJ2-7 | TRBD1 | . | TRBV6-5 | CATTGQGALLYEQYF | TGTGCCACTACAGGACAGGGGGCGCTTCTATACGAGCAGTACTTC
TRBJ1-4 | TRBD1 | . | TRBV28 | CASSLTGTGDEKLFF | TGTGCCAGCAGCCTAACCGGGACAGGGGACGAAAAACTGTTTTTT
TRBJ1-4 | . | once | TRBV7-9 | CASSSARSIEKLFF | TGTGCCAGCAGCTCCGCCAGGTCCATAGAAAAACTGTTTTTT
TRBJ2-4 | . | . | TRBV6-7 | CASRNTGGGLAKNIQYF | TGTGCCAGCAGGAATACAGGGGGGGGACTAGCCAAAAACATTCAGTACTTC
TRBJ2-5 | . | . | TRBV15 | CATSRARQGQETQYF | TGTGCCACCAGCAGAGCTCGGCAGGGTCAAGAGACCCAGTACTTC
TRBJ1-1 | TRBD1 | . | TRBV28 | CASSAYGTEGTEAFF | TGTGCCAGCAGTGCATACGGGACAGAGGGAACTGAAGCTTTCTTT
TRBJ1-4 | TRBD1 | . | TRBV7-8 | CASSFRQGADEKLFF | TGTGCCAGCAGCTTCCGGCAGGGGGCGGATGAAAAACTGTTTTTT